One and the same sample provided the 11 T cell receptor beta chains below, sequenced in a study of post-analysis software for immune sequencing data. Study-wide points: Elevated frequency relative to controls characterized a handful of TRBV segments in patients, TRBV5-6, TRBV5-1 and TRBV20-1 among them.

Libraries were made from TCR beta cDNA, and they carried unique molecular identifiers. MiXCR, run by TCRdb on the PCR reads, gives a single entry per CDR3 protein. The repertoire holds about 820,000 distinct CDR3 sequences, with about 57% as singletons. These receptors lack a known antigen. The sequenced sample consisted of blood. The receptors originated from a girl aged 5 to 17 with multiple sclerosis.

The chain couples TRBV5-1 to TRBJ2-7; 10 bases agree with TRBD1. V was pared by 5 bases and J by 4 bases, with 3 bases of the junction left unmatched. Germline assignment: CDR1 SGHRS and CDR2 YFSETQ. The CDR3 is 13 residues long. The chain's CDR3 is CASRWDRGYEQYF. The CDR3 DNA reads as TGCGCCAGCAGGTGGGACAGGGGTTACGAGCAGTACTTC.

This chain connects TRBV7-9 to TRBJ2-2; 9 bases are a match to TRBD2. This CDR3 spans 18 amino acids. Germline CDR1 is SEHNR and CDR2 is FQNEAQ (reference sequence). Germline trimming cut 3 bases from V and 4 bases from J; bases unmatched to any gene: 12. The CDR3 DNA reads TGTGCCAGCAGCTTCGGAGGAGAGATAGCGGGAGTCACCGGGGAGCTGTTTTTT. The encoded protein is CASSFGGEIAGVTGELFF.

This clonotype showed up just a few times. The chain employs TRBV27 and TRBJ2-5; no firm D call. CDR3 length: 13 amino acids. Germline V gene data show CDR1 as MNHEY and CDR2 as SMNVEV (reference sequence). Trimming left V 7 bases short and J 0 bases short, with 9 bases between. The CDR3 nucleotides are TGTGCCAGCAATGGCAGGAACCAAGAGACCCAGTACTTC. Amino acids: CASNGRNQETQYF.

A few counts support this clonotype. The chain couples TRBV7-2 to TRBJ2-4; D gene unclear. Trimming cost V 5 bases and J 3 bases, with 14 bases left between them. The length of the CDR3 is 15 residues. The germline gives CDR1 SGHTA, CDR2 FQGNSA. The CDR3 DNA sequence: TGTGCCAGCAGCCCCCTTAGCAGCGTCAAAAACATTCAGTACTTC. This sequence encodes CASSPLSSVKNIQYF.

The genes are TRBV2 and TRBJ2-4; D not certain. Trimming left V 6 bases short and J 0 bases short, with 15 bases between. CDR3 length: 16 amino acids. The germline V gene has CDR1 SNHLY and CDR2 FYNNEI. The CDR3 sequence is CASRESTVLAKNIQYF. CDR3 DNA sequence: TGTGCCAGCAGGGAATCTACAGTACTAGCCAAAAACATTCAGTACTTC. Full variable domain (missing parts from reference TRBV2 and TRBJ2-4): EPEVTQTPSHQVTQMGQEVILRCVPISNHLYFYWYRQILGQKVEFLVSFYNNEISEKSEIFDDQFSVERPDGSNFTLKIRSTKLEDSAMYFCASRESTVLAKNIQYFGAGTRLSVL.

The V and J genes are TRBV20-1 and TRBJ2-1; D remains ambiguous. Trimming left V 0 bases short and J 4 bases short, with 7 bases between. Germline-derived CDR1 and CDR2 are DFQATT and SNEGSKA (reference sequence). This CDR3 has 13 residues. CDR3 DNA: TGCAGTGCTAGAGAGAGGATTTACAATGAGCAGTTCTTC. It codes for CSARERIYNEQFF.

The genes are TRBV6-5 and TRBJ2-5; D uncertain. This CDR3 spans 15 amino acids. Germline CDR1 and CDR2: MNHEY and SVGAGI. The V gene lost 5 bases and the J gene lost 7 bases, with 20 bases spanning the gap. The CDR3 bases are TGTGCCAGCAGTCCAAACACCAGACTTGCTGGGACCCAGTACTTC. It codes for CASSPNTRLAGTQYF.

The chain employs TRBV4-1 and TRBJ1-1; D is ambiguous. The CDR3 is 15 amino acids. Trimming stripped 3 bases from V and 0 bases from J, with 11 bases between. Germline assignment: CDR1 MGHRA and CDR2 YSYEKL. CDR3 sequence (DNA): TGCGCCAGCAGCCAGGAGGTAGGGCTGAACACTGAAGCTTTCTTT. This sequence encodes CASSQEVGLNTEAFF.

This chain links TRBV29-1 with TRBJ2-3; D is undetermined. Germline V lookup: CDR1 SQVTM, CDR2 ANQGSEA. V lost 0 bases to trimming and J lost 9 bases, with 13 bases between them. This CDR3 is built from 13 residues. Here the CDR3 DNA reads TGCAGCGTTGAAGATCAGGATTGGGGAACGCAGTATTTT. It codes for CSVEDQDWGTQYF.

This clonotype showed up just once. J is TRBJ1-1 and V is TRBV2; no definite D call. The germline V gene encodes CDR1 SNHLY and CDR2 FYNNEI. The CDR3 length is 14 residues. Trimming removed 5 bases at V and 2 bases at J, with 12 bases between. CDR3 nucleotides: TGTGCCAGCAGTCCCGCTCAGGCAAACACTGAAGCTTTCTTT. Its translation is CASSPAQANTEAFF.

This clonotype was seen only a few times. The rearrangement joins TRBV5-1 to TRBJ2-1; 8 nucleotides agree with TRBD1. After removal of 1 base from V and 7 bases from J, the junction contained 10 bases not matched to a gene. Germline assignment: CDR1 SGHRS and CDR2 YFSETQ. The CDR3 sequence is 16 residues long. The CDR3 here is CASSLIPGQVVNEQFF. DNA of the CDR3: TGCGCCAGCAGCTTGATCCCGGGACAGGTCGTAAATGAGCAGTTCTTC.